These 2 T cell receptor beta chains were sequenced from one sample in a study of shared clonotypes between healthy human individuals (dated by TCRdb to 2018 to 2020). For the CD8 naive samples, CD45RO-negative cells were positively selected for CCR7, yielding a CD45RA+CCR7+ population from which TemRA cells were excluded. Library construction relied on the immunoSEQ multiplex PCR assay. TCRdb's version of the immuneACCESS table is confined to in-frame rearrangements and falls short of the full clone set. An unresolved V gene accounts for under half of the shortfall where checked; the remainder is of unknown origin. For this sample there are roughly 570,000 clones; roughly 98% appear just once. The biggest ten clones account for less than 0.35% of the sample. Sequencing was done on a sample of naive CD8+ T cells sorted from blood. The sample's cell subset or site label, in plain terms: CD45RA+CCR7+. The receptors stem from a man aged 30 to 45 in good health.

This chain connects TRBV27 to TRBJ2-5; TRBD2 matches 9 bases. The trim removed 3 bases at V and 1 base at J, leaving 15 bases unmatched. CDR3 size: 19 residues. CDR1 and CDR2 (germline): MNHEY, SMNVEV (reference sequence). In DNA form, the CDR3 reads TGTGCCAGCAGTTTCTCTCTAGCGGGACTTAAGGACCCCCAAGAGACCCAGTACTTC. It yields the protein CASSFSLAGLKDPQETQYF.

The chain is built from TRBV7-6 and TRBJ2-7; 10 bases agree with TRBD1. The CDR3 has 15 amino acids. CDR1 and CDR2 from the germline V gene are SGHVS and FNYEAQ. The trim removed 5 bases at V and 2 bases at J, leaving 6 bases unmatched. In nucleotides, the CDR3 is TGTGCCAGCAGCCCCGGACAGGGGGAAGCCTACGAGCAGTACTTC. Its translation is CASSPGQGEAYEQYF.